Listed here are 15 T cell receptor beta chains from one sample, sequenced in a study of spatial heterogeneity in lung cancer. MiXCR was run by TCRdb on the 5' RACE reads, yielding one entry per CDR3 protein. This sample has about 24,000 distinct CDR3 sequences, with less than 3.5% found just once. Time point described: sample taken at primary tumor resection. Unsorted whole RNA samples from tumor, nontumor lung or frozen PBMC were sequenced. Sequenced material: PBMCs, taken at surgery. The source is a female donor with early-stage non-small cell lung cancer.

This clonotype was detected a few times. This may arise from a read error, as a much more abundant clone is one base away. The V and J genes are TRBV6-4 and TRBJ2-1, with 7 bases lining up with TRBD2. CDR3 size: 16 residues. Germline V gene sequence: CDR1 MRHNA, CDR2 SNTAGT. DNA for the CDR3: TGTGCCAACAGTGACTCTCTCGCGGGAGATTACAATGAGCAGTTCTTC. Translated: CANSDSLAGDYNEQFF.

This clonotype was recorded at least ten times. The CDR3 sequence is CSVVGQGAFGELFF. In DNA, the CDR3 is TGCAGCGTCGTTGGACAGGGGGCGTTCGGGGAGCTGTTTTTT. The V and J genes are TRBV29-1 and TRBJ2-2, with 11 bases fitting TRBD1. In germline, CDR1 is SQVTM, CDR2 ANQGSEA. The CDR3 covers 14 residues. V shed 6 bases and J 7 bases; nucleotides not matched to a gene: 7.

In this sample, this clonotype turned up many times. The chain employs TRBV7-8 and TRBJ2-1; 14 bases line up with TRBD2. J was trimmed by 11 bases and V by 5 bases; bases with no gene match: 5. The CDR3 runs 14 residues. The germline gives CDR1 SGHVS, CDR2 FQNEAQ. The CDR3 DNA follows: TGTGCCAGCAGCCCCGGGACTAGCGGGAGCAAGCAGTTCTTC. This sequence encodes CASSPGTSGSKQFF.

Details on this clonotype: A much larger clone differs by one base, so this may be a read error. The CDR3 nucleotides are TGCACCAGCAGCTCGGGGGTCACAGATACGCAGTATTTT. Its translation: CTSSSGVTDTQYF. V usage is TRBV5-1 and J usage is TRBJ2-3; tentatively, D is TRBD2 (6 bases). The germline CDR1 and CDR2 sequences are SGHRS and YFSETQ. This CDR3 comprises 13 residues.

By share, this clonotype ranks as medium-sized. The V call is TRBV7-3, the J call TRBJ2-3; D perhaps matches TRBD1 (5 bases). V was pared by 1 base and J by 7 bases, with 9 bases between. Looked up from germline, CDR1 is SGHTA and CDR2 is FQGTGA. The CDR3 totals 13 residues. DNA of the CDR3: TGTGCCAGCAGCTTAAGGGGCTTGAATACGCAGTATTTT. This sequence encodes CASSLRGLNTQYF.

This clonotype appeared many times. The gene calls are TRBV28 and TRBJ2-7; D gene ambiguous. With 5 bases removed from V and 2 bases from J, the gap between germline ends came to 10 bases. Germline V gives CDR1 MDHEN, CDR2 SYDVKM. The CDR3 extends over 13 amino acids. CDR3 in amino acids: CASSTHGAYEQYF. The CDR3 DNA reads as TGTGCCAGCAGTACCCACGGCGCCTACGAGCAGTACTTC.

The sample holds many counts of this clonotype. The rearrangement links TRBV4-1 to TRBJ2-1; 11 nucleotides agree with TRBD2. V lost 4 bases and J lost 11; bases outside the gene matches: 16. CDR3 length: 17 amino acids. Germline V gene lookup returns CDR1 MGHRA and CDR2 YSYEKL. The CDR3 region is CASSLGSGRGREGKQFF. CDR3 coding DNA: TGCGCCAGCAGCCTGGGTAGCGGGAGGGGACGTGAGGGTAAGCAGTTCTTC.

This clonotype was observed many times. The gene calls are TRBV20-1 and TRBJ2-3; 11 nucleotides line up with TRBD2. This CDR3 has 14 amino acids. V was clipped by 6 bases and J by 5 bases; unmatched bases: 7. Germline values: CDR1 DFQATT, CDR2 SNEGSKA (reference sequence). CDR3 residues: CSAQTSGIIDTQYF. The CDR3 region has the DNA TGCAGTGCCCAGACTAGCGGGATAATAGATACGCAGTATTTT.

This clonotype was observed many times. J is TRBJ2-7 and V is TRBV28; 7 bases are shared with TRBD2. V lost 3 bases and J lost 5; bases outside the gene matches: 4. The CDR3 has 13 residues. Germline CDR1 and CDR2: MDHEN and SYDVKM. CDR3 coding DNA: TGTGCCAGCAGTTTCGCGGGAGTAGACGAGCAGTACTTC. This gives the protein CASSFAGVDEQYF.

This clonotype was counted ten times or more. The chain joins TRBV9 to TRBJ2-7; 11 positions match TRBD1. The V segment lost 3 bases and the J segment 2 bases; nucleotides outside the gene matches: 4. CDR3 size: 15 residues. Germline lookup yields CDR1 SGDLS and CDR2 YYNGEE. In DNA form, the CDR3 reads TGTGCCAGCAGCGCACGGGACAGGGGGGCCTACGAGCAGTACTTC. This gives the protein CASSARDRGAYEQYF. The full variable domain, with the rest looked up from reference TRBV9 and TRBJ2-7, is DSGVTQTPKHLITATGQRVTLRCSPRSGDLSVYWYQQSLDQGLQFLIQYYNGEERAKGNILERFSAQQFPDLHSELNLSSLELGDSALYFCASSARDRGAYEQYFGPGTRLTVT.

There are many counts of this clonotype. This chain links TRBV30 with TRBJ2-3, with TRBD2 as a possible D gene (5 bases). Germline V gene lookup returns CDR1 GTSNPN and CDR2 SVGIG (reference sequence). The germline V and J ends were trimmed by 0 bases and 5 bases, with 12 bases remaining between them. The CDR3 runs 14 residues. The CDR3 DNA reads as TGTGCCTGGAGTGTGGAGGAGCTTCAAGATACGCAGTATTTT. This codes for CAWSVEELQDTQYF.

This clonotype was detected ten times or more. The chain is built from TRBV9 and TRBJ2-7, with 7 bases lining up with TRBD1. Germline V gene sequence: CDR1 SGDLS, CDR2 YYNGEE. The CDR3 spans 14 residues. V shed 5 bases, J shed 2 bases, and the junction held 7 bases outside the gene matches. The chain's CDR3 is CASSEQGLPYEQYF. The CDR3 coding sequence is TGTGCCAGCAGTGAACAGGGGCTCCCCTACGAGCAGTACTTC.

This clonotype was seen ten or more times. The chain joins TRBV27 to TRBJ2-6, with unresolved D. The CDR3 loop spans 13 amino acids. Looked up from germline, CDR1 is MNHEY and CDR2 is SMNVEV (reference sequence). Trimming pared 6 bases from V and 0 bases from J, leaving 3 bases between. In DNA, the CDR3 is TGTGCCAGCAGCTTCTCTGGGGCCAACGTCCTGACTTTC. It codes for CASSFSGANVLTF.

This clonotype was recorded many times. The V gene is TRBV20-1, the J gene TRBJ2-5; TRBD2 matches 7 bases. Germline assignment: CDR1 DFQATT and CDR2 SNEGSKA (reference sequence). Trimming removed 3 bases from V and 5 bases from J; junction bases left unmatched: 9. The CDR3 has 14 residues. The CDR3 reads CSARVAGVGETQYF. The CDR3 region has the DNA TGCAGTGCTAGGGTGGCGGGAGTTGGGGAGACCCAGTACTTC.

This clonotype has a count of ten or more. V and J are TRBV19 and TRBJ2-2, with 12 positions matching TRBD2. The CDR3 contains 17 residues. The germline CDR1 and CDR2 sequences are LNHDA and SQIVND (reference sequence). Trimming cost V 7 bases and J 4 bases; bases outside gene matches: 10. CDR3 protein: CASTRTSGIESTGELFF. The CDR3 nucleotides are TGTGCCAGTACACGGACTAGCGGGATAGAAAGCACCGGGGAGCTGTTTTTT.